The present T cell receptor beta chain was sequenced within a study of blood T cell repertoires in COVID-19. Across the whole study: The United States, Italy and Spain provided the acute and convalescent COVID-19 samples. PBMCs, B-cell-depleted T cells, or T cells provided the cDNA or gDNA that made up the material.

In assigning cohorts, the study relied on participant-reported clinical history. As originally analysed: Estimated nucleated cell counts came from reference gene primer amplification. TCRdb's table, derived via immunoSEQ multiplex PCR, lists solely in-frame clones and lacks some. The V and J calls and the clone size are those of that table, but D and trimming were determined from the DNA. The sample includes fewer than 500,000 clones, roughly 87% seen only once; the top ten take under 2.5%. Germline CDR1 reads SGDLS; CDR2 reads YYNGEE. The CDR3 runs to 15 residues. V lost 7 bases, J lost 2 bases, and 15 bases lay in between.

Material for sequencing was PBMCs or T cells enriched from blood (not recorded which). This receptor was obtained from a woman aged 18-35 years with acute COVID-19. The gene calls are TRBV9 and TRBJ2-2; no reliable D call. The CDR3 loop is CASSRYHGNTGELFF. As DNA, the CDR3 is TGTGCCAGCTCCAGGTATCACGGAAACACCGGGGAGCTGTTTTTT.